Presented here are 15 T cell receptor beta chains from one specimen sequenced in a study of cytomegalovirus exposure and HLA in healthy donors. A multiplex PCR was run with 60 Vbeta primers and 13 Jbeta primers. Profiling relied on immunoSEQ multiplex PCR, and the TCRdb table lists in-frame clones only, not all of them. The data hold roughly 200,000 clones, with almost 85% observed a single time. Sequencing input: PBMCs. Receptors originate from a middle-aged woman in good health and CMV-seronegative.

The gene calls are TRBV5-1 and TRBJ2-3; D is ambiguous. Trimming removed 3 bases from V and 0 bases from J, with 5 bases in between. Looked up from germline, CDR1 is SGHRS and CDR2 is YFSETQ. The length of the CDR3 is 13 residues. The CDR3 coding sequence is TGCGCCAGCAGCTCCTCTAGCACAGATACGCAGTATTTT. Encoded protein: CASSSSSTDTQYF. The full variable domain, in which reference TRBV5-1 and TRBJ2-3 provide the parts outside the CDR3, is KAGVTQTPRYLIKTRGQQVTLSCSPISGHRSVSWYQQTPGQGLQFLFEYFSETQRNKGNFPGRFSGRQFSNSRSEMNVSTLELGDSALYLCASSSSSTDTQYFGPGTRLTVL.

The V gene is TRBV6-5, the J gene TRBJ2-7; 8 nucleotides match TRBD2. Germline lookup yields CDR1 MNHEY and CDR2 SVGAGI. The V and J ends lost 5 bases and 1 base, in that order; junction bases with no gene match: 4. This CDR3 is 14 amino acids long. The CDR3 bases are TGTGCCAGCAGTCTTTCTAGCGGGTCCTACGAGCAGTACTTC. Its translation: CASSLSSGSYEQYF.

This clone was counted a few times. The chain recombines TRBV9 with TRBJ2-1; 12 bases agree with TRBD1. CDR3 length: 15 residues. Trimming took 7 bases from V and 7 from J; bases not matched to a gene: 9. Germline loops: CDR1 SGDLS, CDR2 YYNGEE. The DNA of the CDR3 is TGTGCCAGCGGCCTCGGGACAGGGGGCGTGAATGAGCAGTTCTTC. Residues: CASGLGTGGVNEQFF. The entire variable domain, with the rest obtained from reference TRBV9 and TRBJ2-1, is as follows: DSGVTQTPKHLITATGQRVTLRCSPRSGDLSVYWYQQSLDQGLQFLIQYYNGEERAKGNILERFSAQQFPDLHSELNLSSLELGDSALYFCASGLGTGGVNEQFFGPGTRLTVL.

The rearrangement uses TRBV19 and TRBJ1-4; D ambiguous. There are 14 residues in the CDR3. The V end was cut by 4 bases, the J end by 4 bases, with 10 bases between. CDR1 LNHDA and CDR2 SQIVND come from the germline V gene (reference sequence). CDR3 in amino acids: CASSKPGNNEKLFF. Here the CDR3 DNA reads TGTGCCAGTAGTAAACCGGGAAATAATGAAAAACTGTTTTTT.

The V and J genes are TRBV11-3 and TRBJ2-1, with D perhaps matching TRBD1 (6 bases). Deletions cut 4 bases from V and 3 bases from J, with 10 bases between. The CDR3 runs to 14 residues. Looked up from germline, CDR1 is SGHNT and CDR2 is YENEEA. The CDR3 protein is CASSSRTDYNEQFF. The CDR3 nucleotides read TGTGCCAGCAGCTCAAGGACAGACTACAATGAGCAGTTCTTC.

The chain employs TRBV7-9 and TRBJ1-1, with 7 bases aligning to TRBD1. J lost 5 bases, V lost 5 bases, and 11 bases had no gene match. The CDR3 is 15 residues long. Germline values: CDR1 SEHNR, CDR2 FQNEAQ (reference sequence). CDR3 nucleotides: TGTGCCAGCAGCCCACGGTCGATGGGACAGACTGAAGCTTTCTTT. Amino acid sequence: CASSPRSMGQTEAFF.

The CDR3 spells CATSRPGSYNEQFF. DNA of the CDR3: TGTGCCACCAGCAGACCGGGGTCCTACAATGAGCAGTTCTTC. The chain couples TRBV15 to TRBJ2-1, with D possibly TRBD2 on 5 matching bases. The CDR3 has 14 residues. The germline V gene encodes CDR1 LNHNV and CDR2 YYDKDF (reference sequence). Between the trimmed V and J ends, which lost 2 bases and 1 base, there was a span of 6 bases.

On this clone itself: Relative to the germline gene, one junction end is altered; a read error may explain this. The chain carries TRBV5-4 and TRBJ2-5; 9 bases agree with TRBD2. Germline assignment: CDR1 SGHNT and CDR2 YYREEE (reference sequence). The CDR3 runs 15 residues. CDR3 region: CASSLSGTSQKTQYF. The CDR3, as DNA: TGTGCCAGCAGCTTGTCGGGGACTAGCCAAAAGACCCAGTACTTC.

The V and J genes are TRBV5-1 and TRBJ1-3; the D gene is possibly TRBD1 (6 bases). The CDR3 runs 17 residues. The germline V and J ends were trimmed by 0 bases and 0 bases, with 13 bases remaining between them. Germline loops: CDR1 SGHRS, CDR2 YFSETQ. CDR3 DNA sequence: TGCGCCAGCAGCTTGGCCCCACAGGGCCTCTCTGGAAACACCATATATTTT. It codes for CASSLAPQGLSGNTIYF.

This clone was seen more than once but under ten times. The V call is TRBV18, the J call TRBJ1-4; 7 nucleotides align to TRBD1. V lost 3 bases and J lost 6; bases outside the gene matches: 4. The CDR3 totals 14 residues. Germline loops: CDR1 KGHSH, CDR2 LQKENI. The CDR3: CASSPRQGDEKLFF. In DNA, the CDR3 is TGTGCCAGCTCACCCCGACAGGGAGATGAAAAACTGTTTTTT.

V and J are TRBV27 and TRBJ2-2; possibly TRBD2 for D (6 bases). Trimming removed 11 bases from V and 2 bases from J, with 12 bases in between. This CDR3 spans 13 amino acids. Germline V gene lookup returns CDR1 MNHEY and CDR2 SMNVEV (reference sequence). CDR3 loop: CAARDFNTGELFF. The CDR3 DNA is TGTGCCGCCCGGGACTTCAACACCGGGGAGCTGTTTTTT.

The chain employs TRBV12-1 and TRBJ2-1; the listed D gene, TRBD2, was not tested against the DNA. TRBV12-1 is annotated as a pseudogene. The CDR3 covers 17 residues. The CDR3 DNA is TGTGCCAGCAGACACGTCGGGGGGGGATTCTCCTACAATGAGCAGTTCTTC. It yields the protein CASRHVGGGFSYNEQFF.

The chain combines TRBV28 with TRBJ1-2; no clear D gene. CDR1 and CDR2 (germline): MDHEN, SYDVKM. This CDR3 has 15 amino acids. The germline V and J ends were trimmed by 2 bases and 6 bases, with 16 bases remaining between them. CDR3 coding DNA: TGTGCCAGCAGTTTAAGTGATACCCTCGGGAATGGCTACACCTTC. Translated, it gives CASSLSDTLGNGYTF.

The gene calls are TRBV28 and TRBJ1-5; TRBD1 might be the D (6 bases). The CDR3 has 15 residues. Germline assignment: CDR1 MDHEN and CDR2 SYDVKM. Trimming stripped 7 bases from V and 5 bases from J, with 18 bases between. Here the CDR3 DNA reads TGTGCCAGCATCTACCGGGACACCCGATATCAGCCCCAGCATTTT. It specifies CASIYRDTRYQPQHF.

This CDR3 is CASSTTDSLRDRYF. CDR3 in DNA: TGCGCCAGTTCTACGACAGACTCCCTAAGAGACCGGTACTTC. The chain joins TRBV23-1 to TRBJ2-5; D might be TRBD1 (5 bases). TRBV23-1 counts as an open reading frame of uncertain function. V was trimmed by 9 bases and J by 13 bases, leaving 27 bases between them. This CDR3 spans 14 amino acids.